This TCR beta chain was documented in a study of cytomegalovirus exposure and HLA in healthy donors. The study ran its PCR with 60 Vbeta and 13 Jbeta primers. TCRdb keeps only in-frame clones here, not all; method: immunoSEQ multiplex PCR. The top ten hold 1.8% of the sample, which has under 150,000 clones, around 80% seen once. The V gene's germline CDR1 is SQVTM and CDR2 ANQGSEA. CDR3 size: 17 residues. The trim removed 1 base at V and 3 bases at J, leaving 7 bases unmatched. Sequencing was carried out using PBMCs. The receptor was isolated from a female donor in good health and CMV-seropositive. The V and J genes are TRBV29-1 and TRBJ2-3; 13 nucleotides line up with TRBD2. Here the CDR3 DNA reads TGCAGCGTTGAAGGGACTAGCGGGAGATTTGGTACAGATACGCAGTATTTT. It translates to CSVEGTSGRFGTDTQYF.